This T cell receptor (beta chain) was sequenced during a study of early T cells in non-severe SARS-CoV-2 infection (TCRdb year 2021). At the level of the whole study: Because TCR sequencing was done on bulk RNA from unsorted whole blood, the alpha and beta chains could not be paired.

Libraries came from 5' RACE. TCRdb shows the sequencer as NextSeq 500. The TCR library protocol attached unique molecular identifiers to individual cDNA molecules to correct for sequencing error and PCR bias. Both TCR alpha and beta chains were sequenced, and tight co-correlation was observed between alpha and beta sequence abundances in each sample. In the authors' own workflow: Decombinator V4 was used to annotate TCR sequences for V gene, J gene and CDR3. Expanded TCRs were defined as changing significantly between any two time points under a Poisson model with p below 0.0001. Abundances of TCRs were expressed as counts per million after normalisation to the total number of TCRs sequenced in each sample. TRAV1-2 paired with TRAJ12, TRAJ20 or TRAJ33 defined MAIT TCRs, while TRAV10 paired with TRAJ18 defined iNKT TCRs. A search of VDJdb, accessed on 1 November 2021, was run for TCRs annotated to CMV, EBV and SARS-CoV-2, with TCRs annotated for multiple antigens excluded. The public reads were reprocessed in TCRdb via fastp at Q25 and MiXCR, keeping in-frame beta chains. Merged by CDR3 protein, the rows form single entries marked with the most common genes and DNA. TCRdb, rather than the study authors, made the V and J calls. In this sample the table shows approximately 84,000 distinct CDR3 sequences, under 15% of which occur a single time. The leading ten clones occupy around 6% of the sample.

The germline V gene supplies CDR1 LGHNA and CDR2 YNFKEQ. Counted from cysteine to phenylalanine, this CDR3 has 17 amino acids. Just the 51-base CDR3 DNA is kept, in frame starting at base 1. Trimming removed 0 bases from V and 3 bases from J, leaving 16 bases between the germline ends. Notes on this clonotype: Its cognate antigen has yet to be identified. Within one base of it there is no much larger clone, and no base qualities were kept.

What the study reported, not specific to this receptor: VDJdb matching was skewed toward anti-spike CD8 responses, so virus-specific expansions were likely underestimated and private and CD4 specificities were missed.

A case-control design nested within a healthcare worker cohort in London, UK, was used, with weekly nasopharyngeal swab PCR tests and blood sampling performed. Between 23 and 31 March 2020, the week of the UK lockdown, healthcare workers were enrolled and then followed up weekly for as long as 16 weeks. Sequencing was performed on whole blood. This chain is built from TRBV4-2 and TRBJ2-3; the D gene could be either TRBD1 or TRBD2, each agreeing at 5 bases. The sequence was collected from an adult who was a healthcare worker with PCR-confirmed SARS-CoV-2 infection or an uninfected control (not recorded which). The DNA sequence is given as TGTGCCAGCAGCCAAGATCGAGGGATAGGGGAGACAGATACGCAGTATTTT. Translated, it gives CASSQDRGIGETDTQYF.